These T cell receptor beta chains were read from a single sample in a study of blood T cell repertoires in COVID-19. Sequencing was performed with immunoSEQ multiplex PCR; in TCRdb, only in-frame clones are kept and a portion is missing. The sample carries about 55,000 clones, roughly 89% recorded once. Input material: peripheral blood. Source of these receptors: a man aged 35-49 years with COVID-19, enrolled during active disease. CDR3s include the opening cysteine and the closing phenylalanine or tryptophan. The D gene is left open where the match is weak. Clone size appears in some rows only: once, few, many, or a class for an expanded clone.

j_call	v_call	d_call	clone_size	cdr3_nt	cdr3_aa
TRBJ2-5	TRBV30	TRBD2	-	TGTGCCTGGGCCAGCGGGGGGGCGGAGACCCAGTACTTC	CAWASGGAETQYF
TRBJ1-5	TRBV28	TRBD1	-	TGTGCCAGCAGTTTATATAGGGGGACAGGGGATCAGCCCCAGCATTTT	CASSLYRGTGDQPQHF
TRBJ1-5	TRBV28	-	few	TGTGCCAGCAGTGGAGCGCGGGGGGGCAATCAGCCCCAGCATTTT	CASSGARGGNQPQHF
TRBJ1-1	TRBV6-6	TRBD1	-	TGTGCCAGCAGTCCAGGCACCGGACAGGGAATGGTCGCTGAAGCTTTCTTT	CASSPGTGQGMVAEAFF
TRBJ1-3	TRBV7-9	TRBD1	once	TGTGCCAGCACCCCGACAGGGGCTGGAAACACCATATATTTT	CASTPTGAGNTIYF
TRBJ2-7	TRBV7-9	TRBD2	once	TGTGCCAGCAGCTTAGGAAGCGGGGGGTCATCCTACGAGCAGTACTTC	CASSLGSGGSSYEQYF
TRBJ2-7	TRBV5-4	TRBD2	few	TGTGCCAGCAGCTTAGGCGGCGGGAGCTCCTACGAGCAGTACTTC	CASSLGGGSSYEQYF
TRBJ2-4	TRBV7-9	TRBD1	-	TGTGCCAGCAGCCCTTGGACAGGGAGAAACATTCAGTACTTC	CASSPWTGRNIQYF
TRBJ1-3	TRBV28	-	-	TGTGCCAGCAGTTTATCTACAGGGTTGAGCTCTGGAAACACCATATATTTT	CASSLSTGLSSGNTIYF
TRBJ2-7	TRBV14	TRBD1	-	TGTGCCAGCAGCCAAGAGGCGGTCGGACAGGGGGGATACGAGCAGTACTTC	CASSQEAVGQGGYEQYF
TRBJ1-1	TRBV4-1	-	-	TGCGCCAGCAGCCAAGGTCCCGGGACAAAGGCTGAAGCTTTCTTT	CASSQGPGTKAEAFF
TRBJ1-1	TRBV27	-	-	TGTGCCAGCAGTACTGACCGGGATCCCTCGAGGGCTTTCTTT	CASSTDRDPSRAFF
TRBJ1-6	TRBV6-1	-	-	TGTGCCAGCAGTGTAGCTGCGGGCGGAAACCTTAATTCACCCCTCCACTTT	CASSVAAGGNLNSPLHF
TRBJ2-1	TRBV25-1	-	-	TGTGCCAGCAGTCGGGGGGAGCAGTTCTTC	CASSRGEQFF
TRBJ1-4	TRBV28	TRBD1	-	TGTGCCAGCAGTTCCCCGACAGGGGGCCTTGAAAAACTGTTTTTT	CASSSPTGGLEKLFF
TRBJ2-7	TRBV25-1	-	-	TGTGCCAGCAGTGATGTGCGGAGAAGCTCCTACGAGCAGTACTTC	CASSDVRRSSYEQYF
TRBJ2-4	TRBV14	TRBD1	-	TGTGCCAGCAGCCAAGGGACAGGGGGAAACATTCAGTACTTC	CASSQGTGGNIQYF
TRBJ1-4	TRBV5-1	-	-	TGCGCCAGCAGCTGGGACTTTTTCGAGGAAAAACTGTTTTTT	CASSWDFFEEKLFF
TRBJ2-7	TRBV18	TRBD1	few	TGTGCCAGCTCCCCAACAGGGGAGAGGAGCGAGCAGTACTTC	CASSPTGERSEQYF
TRBJ1-1	TRBV4-1	-	-	TGCGCCAGCAGCCAGGGGCCTCAGGGCACTGAAGCTTTCTTT	CASSQGPQGTEAFF
TRBJ2-1	TRBV9	-	-	TGTGCCAGCAGCGTAGACCGGGACAATGAGCAGTTCTTC	CASSVDRDNEQFF
TRBJ2-2	TRBV2	TRBD1	-	TGTGCCAGCAGTCTTGGACAGGGGGTCACCGGGGAGCTGTTTTTT	CASSLGQGVTGELFF
TRBJ2-2	TRBV7-2	TRBD2	-	TGTGCCAGCAGCTTTTCGGGACTAGCGGGAGGGAGCACCGGGGAGCTGTTTTTT	CASSFSGLAGGSTGELFF
TRBJ1-2	TRBV5-1	-	-	TGCGCCAGCAGCTTGGTCGGGGTGTCCTATGGCTACACCTTC	CASSLVGVSYGYTF
TRBJ1-2	TRBV5-1	-	-	TGCGCCAGCAGCTTAACAGGCCCCGGGGGTGGCTACACCTTC	CASSLTGPGGGYTF
TRBJ2-1	TRBV10-2	TRBD2	once	TGCGCCAGCGGATCACTAGCGGACAATGAGCAGTTCTTC	CASGSLADNEQFF
TRBJ2-7	TRBV5-6	-	-	TGTGCCAGCAAATTCAGGAGGGAGCTTACCTACGAGCAGTACTTC	CASKFRRELTYEQYF
TRBJ2-1	TRBV5-1	-	-	TGCGCCAGCAGCTTGGTCTCAGGGTTCAACAATGAGCAGTTCTTC	CASSLVSGFNNEQFF
TRBJ2-7	TRBV6-1	TRBD2	-	TGTGCCAGCAGTGAGAAGAACTTGGGACTAGCGGGAGGCCCCGAGCAGTACTTC	CASSEKNLGLAGGPEQYF
TRBJ2-1	TRBV5-6	-	-	TGTGCCAGCAGCAGAGGGACTGGCCGGAATGAGCAGTTCTTC	CASSRGTGRNEQFF
TRBJ2-2	TRBV19	TRBD2	-	TGTGCCAGTAGTACTGGACTAGCGGGGGGGCGGAACACCGGGGAGCTGTTTTTT	CASSTGLAGGRNTGELFF